Reported below is one T cell receptor beta chain. Its antigen is unknown. These data originate in a study of T cell responses to AZD1222 COVID-19 vaccine. The repertoire was sequenced with immunoSEQ multiplex PCR; TCRdb's copy has only in-frame clones and lacks some. This table holds fewer than 110,000 clones, 91% found once. Study results and limitations: Spike-specific TCR depth and breadth grew after two AZD1222 doses. Clonal diversity was possibly underestimated, and white British individuals and females predominated among donors.

The CDR3 consists of 16 residues. V was cut by 2 bases and J by 6 bases, with 17 bases left in between. Germline assignment: CDR1 MNHEY and CDR2 SMNVEV (reference sequence). The rearrangement uses TRBV27 and TRBJ1-5; D may be TRBD1 (6 bases). This TCR was recovered from an adult in good health. The source was peripheral blood, collected on day 0 of AZD1222 vaccination. The CDR3 DNA reads TGTGCCAGCAGTTTAGTAGGGGGTCGGTCCCCTCAGCCCCAGCATTTT. It codes for CASSLVGGRSPQPQHF.